The clone carrying this T cell receptor beta chain was seen a single time. Its antigen is unknown. Clones were read by immunoSEQ multiplex PCR, and TCRdb kept only the in-frame ones, dropping some. Of fewer than 500,000 clones in the sample, 75% to 95% were seen once. Treatment here: some 19 received Ad26.COV2.S at low or high dose, single or two shots; a few received placebo; per-sample allocation not given. On day 63 after the first injection, vaccine and placebo recipients gave samples. The sample comes from a study of Ad26.COV2.S vaccination and SARS-CoV-2 variants. Findings of the study overall: An underestimation of total T cell responses may have resulted from the TCR breadth and depth analyses. Substantial post-vaccination breadth of spike-specific CD8+ and CD4+ T cell responses was reported. The placebo group had lower spike-specific TCR breadth than the vaccine recipients did. With respect to non-spike TCR breadth, vaccine and placebo recipients were similar.

The germline V gene encodes CDR1 SGHVS and CDR2 FQNEAQ. V lost 2 bases, J lost 0 bases, and 17 bases lay in between. The CDR3 contains 18 residues. The sample in question was peripheral blood, obtained in a trial of Ad26.COV2.S vaccine versus placebo. This chain connects TRBV7-8 to TRBJ1-5; no firm D call. This clonotype originated in a person between 18 and 65 years old who received the Ad26.COV2.S COVID-19 vaccine or a placebo. The CDR3 loop is CASSLIESIGVSNQPQHF. CDR3 in DNA: TGTGCCAGCAGCTTAATTGAATCGATAGGAGTTAGCAATCAGCCCCAGCATTTT.